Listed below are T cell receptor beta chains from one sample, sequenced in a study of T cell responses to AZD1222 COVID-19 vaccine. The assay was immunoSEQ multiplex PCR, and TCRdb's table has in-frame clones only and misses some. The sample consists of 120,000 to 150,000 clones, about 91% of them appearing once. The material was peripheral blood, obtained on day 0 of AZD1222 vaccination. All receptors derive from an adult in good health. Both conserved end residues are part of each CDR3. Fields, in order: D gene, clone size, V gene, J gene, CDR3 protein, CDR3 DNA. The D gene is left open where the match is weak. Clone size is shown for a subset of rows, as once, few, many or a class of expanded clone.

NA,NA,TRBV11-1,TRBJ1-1,CASSLEWRMNTEAFF,TGTGCCAGCAGCTTAGAATGGAGGATGAACACTGAAGCTTTCTTT
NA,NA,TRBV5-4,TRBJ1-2,CASSLAVQGPWSGYTF,TGTGCCAGCAGCTTGGCGGTCCAGGGGCCGTGGAGTGGCTACACCTTC
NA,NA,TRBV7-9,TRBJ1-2,CASSLDPLNGYTF,TGTGCCAGCAGCTTAGACCCACTCAATGGCTACACCTTC
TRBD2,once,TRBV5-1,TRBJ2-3,CASSTRTSGSPDTQYF,TGCGCCAGCAGCACCCGGACTAGCGGGAGTCCAGATACGCAGTATTTT
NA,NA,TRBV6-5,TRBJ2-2,CATTRTAETGELFF,TGTGCCACCACACGGACAGCCGAGACCGGGGAGCTGTTTTTT
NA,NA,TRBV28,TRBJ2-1,CASSPRQLYNEQFF,TGTGCCAGCAGTCCCCGACAACTCTACAATGAGCAGTTCTTC
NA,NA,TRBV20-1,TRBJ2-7,CSVTRSNEQYF,TGCAGTGTCACGAGGTCTAACGAGCAGTACTTC
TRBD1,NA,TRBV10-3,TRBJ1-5,CAISRTGGSNQPQHF,TGTGCCATCAGCAGGACAGGGGGTAGCAATCAGCCCCAGCATTTT
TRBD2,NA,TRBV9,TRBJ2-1,CASSVAGGSNEQFF,TGTGCCAGCAGCGTAGCGGGAGGATCAAATGAGCAGTTCTTC
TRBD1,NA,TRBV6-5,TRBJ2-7,CASRLTGGSYEQYF,TGTGCCAGCAGACTTACAGGGGGTTCCTACGAGCAGTACTTC
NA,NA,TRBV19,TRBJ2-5,CASSLLGLPDKETQYF,TGTGCCAGTAGTCTCCTGGGACTGCCCGATAAGGAGACCCAGTACTTC
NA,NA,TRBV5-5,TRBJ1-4,CASSLIGEKLFF,TGTGCCAGCAGCCTTATCGGGGAAAAACTGTTTTTT
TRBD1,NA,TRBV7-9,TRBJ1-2,CASNPGTGKDGYTF,TGTGCCAGCAACCCCGGGACAGGGAAGGATGGCTACACCTTC
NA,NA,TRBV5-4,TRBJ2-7,CASSFHGEGQYF,TGTGCCAGCAGCTTTCACGGAGAGGGGCAGTACTTC
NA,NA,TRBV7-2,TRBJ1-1,CASSFGPNTEAFF,TGTGCCAGCAGCTTCGGACCGAACACTGAAGCTTTCTTT
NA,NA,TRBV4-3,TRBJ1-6,CASSQEIYGSSPLHF,TGCGCCAGCAGCCAGGAGATTTACGGTAGTTCACCCCTCCACTTT
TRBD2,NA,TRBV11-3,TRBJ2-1,CASSLFSGGRNEQFF,TGTGCCAGCAGCTTATTTTCGGGAGGAAGGAATGAGCAGTTCTTC
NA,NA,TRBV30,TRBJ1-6,CAWTRAGDSPLHF,TGTGCCTGGACCCGGGCAGGGGATTCACCCCTCCACTTT
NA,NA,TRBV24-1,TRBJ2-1,CATRTPGSSDEQFF,TGTGCCACCCGGACCCCCGGCAGTTCTGATGAGCAGTTCTTC
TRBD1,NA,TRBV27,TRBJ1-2,CASSSYRGGLGGYTF,TGTGCCAGCAGTTCGTACAGGGGAGGGTTGGGAGGCTACACCTTC
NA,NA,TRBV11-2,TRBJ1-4,CASSLEYANEKLFF,TGTGCCAGCAGCTTAGAATATGCGAATGAAAAACTGTTTTTT
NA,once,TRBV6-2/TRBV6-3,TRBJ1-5,CASSYFHRGLDQPQHF,TGTGCCAGCAGTTACTTTCACCGAGGCTTGGATCAGCCCCAGCATTTT
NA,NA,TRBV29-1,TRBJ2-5,CSVEDGNGEGVNF,TGCAGCGTTGAAGATGGCAACGGGGAGGGGGTTAACTTC